One T cell receptor beta chain is described in this entry. Its antigen is not known. TCRdb's table, derived via immunoSEQ multiplex PCR, lists solely in-frame clones and lacks some. The data show about 670,000 clones, around 72% seen once. Division of CD4+ cells produced a CD45RA+ naive subset and a CD45RA-negative memory subset. V dropped 7 bases and J dropped 6; count of bases not matched to a gene: 9. The CDR3 consists of 13 residues. CDR1 is SQVTM and CDR2 is ANQGSEA in the germline V gene. This sample stems from a study of shared clonotypes between healthy human individuals. Study in general: Sampling drew on donors who were two women and three men aged 18 to 49. CD4 naive and memory got three plates each, CD8 naive two, CD8 memory one.

Study observations and caveats: Naive subsets usually exceeded memory subsets in estimated richness.

The origin of this receptor is a woman aged 25 to 45 in good health. The genes are TRBV29-1 and TRBJ1-2; TRBD1 agrees at 9 bases. The material sequenced was memory CD4+ T cells sorted from blood. Noted subset: CD45RA-negative fraction. The CDR3 sequence: CSARPGQGDGYTF. The CDR3 nucleotides read TGCAGCGCCCGACCGGGACAGGGAGATGGCTACACCTTC.